This T cell receptor (beta chain) was identified during a study of blood T cell repertoires in COVID-19. Study information: T cells, B-cell-depleted T cells, or PBMCs supplied cDNA or gDNA.

In the source study's methods: Reference gene primer amplification gave nucleated cell count estimates. The protocol was immunoSEQ multiplex PCR, while the TCRdb copy is restricted to in-frame clones and leaves out a portion. V, J and clone size were drawn from that table, and D and trimming were deduced from the DNA. This sample has 120,000 or so clones, with about four fifths found just once. Germline V gives CDR1 KGHSH, CDR2 LQKENI. With 5 bases clipped from V and 4 bases from J, the junction kept 7 bases outside the gene matches. The CDR3 has 16 amino acids. This clonotype was sampled from a man between 60 and 75 years old with active or convalescent COVID-19. The sequencing input was peripheral blood. The V call is TRBV18, the J call TRBJ1-5; 11 positions match TRBD1. In DNA, the CDR3 is TGTGCCAGCTCATTAGGACAGGGGGCAACAAATCAGCCCCAGCATTTT. Protein sequence: CASSLGQGATNQPQHF.